Presented here are 12 T cell receptor beta chains from one specimen sequenced in a study of T cell repertoires in cytomegalovirus infection. TCRdb itself ran the reads through MiXCR, one entry per CDR3 protein. The table has about 190,000 distinct CDR3 sequences, under 30% seen once; the top ten hold around 29%. Material: PBMCs. Receptors were obtained from a human donor in good health (CMV status not recorded). Some clones in this sample may be carry-over from other donors' samples.

This chain uses TRBV30 with TRBJ2-6; D gene unclear. Germline CDR1 and CDR2: GTSNPN and SVGIG (reference sequence). V lost 2 bases, J lost 0 bases, and 14 bases lay in between. There are 17 residues in the CDR3. The chain's CDR3 is CAWSPGLVSSGANVLTF. CDR3 in DNA: TGTGCCTGGAGTCCCGGCCTCGTCTCCTCTGGGGCCAACGTCCTGACTTTC.

This clonotype has only a few counts. CDR3 coding DNA: TGTGCCAGCAGCGCACTGACGTTAAACTATGGCTACACCTTC. Encoded protein: CASSALTLNYGYTF. The chain recombines TRBV6-1 with TRBJ1-2; no clear D. Germline values: CDR1 MNHNS, CDR2 SASEGT. Deletions cut 6 bases from V and 2 bases from J, with 13 bases between. The CDR3 contains 14 residues.

V usage is TRBV6-2 or TRBV6-3 and J usage is TRBJ1-5, with a possible D match to TRBD1 (6 bases). The CDR3 extends over 16 amino acids. The V gene's germline CDR1 is MNHEY and CDR2 SVGEGT. V lost 0 bases and J 2 bases, leaving 11 bases between the germline ends. CDR3 bases: TGTGCCAGCAGTTACTCAACAGGGACGGGCAATCAGCCCCAGCATTTT. Translating gives CASSYSTGTGNQPQHF.

The chain carries TRBV12-3 or TRBV12-4 and TRBJ2-7, with 9 nucleotides matching TRBD1. This CDR3 contains 15 residues. The ends lost 3 bases at V and 2 bases at J; junction bases unmatched: 5. The CDR3 DNA is TGTGCCAGCAGTTTTGGGCGACAGGGGGCCTACGAGCAGTACTTC. Translation gives CASSFGRQGAYEQYF.

The chain has TRBV7-2 and TRBJ2-1; 11 bases are a match to TRBD2. Germline values: CDR1 SGHTA, CDR2 FQGNSA. J lost 4 bases, V lost 5 bases, and 4 bases had no gene match. This CDR3 region has 15 residues. Here the CDR3 DNA reads TGTGCCAGCAGCCTTAGCGGGGGGGGTTACAATGAGCAGTTCTTC. Protein sequence: CASSLSGGGYNEQFF. Full variable domain (remainder filled in from reference TRBV7-2 and TRBJ2-1): GAGVSQSPSNKVTEKGKDVELRCDPISGHTALYWYRQSLGQGLEFLIYFQGNSAPDKSGLPSDRFSAERTGGSVSTLTIQRTQQEDSAVYLCASSLSGGGYNEQFFGPGTRLTVL.

This chain uses TRBV7-2 with TRBJ2-3, with 10 bases that match TRBD2. Unmatched junction bases numbered 10, after V lost 5 bases and J lost 5 bases. The germline V gene encodes CDR1 SGHTA and CDR2 FQGNSA. This CDR3 spans 16 amino acids. The CDR3 nucleotides are TGTGCCAGCAGCCCCCAGAGCGGGGGGGCCGGAGATACGCAGTATTTT. Amino acid sequence: CASSPQSGGAGDTQYF.

This clonotype has a handful of counts. The CDR3 DNA sequence: TGTGCCAGCAGCCCTGAAGGGGCTAGCGGATACAATGAGCAGTTCTTC. Its protein product is CASSPEGASGYNEQFF. The gene calls are TRBV7-2 and TRBJ2-1; 7 positions agree with TRBD2. The length of the CDR3 is 16 residues. The V segment lost 5 bases and the J segment 4 bases; nucleotides outside the gene matches: 11. Per germline, CDR1 SGHTA and CDR2 FQGNSA. Supplemented by reference TRBV7-2 and TRBJ2-1, the full variable domain reads GAGVSQSPSNKVTEKGKDVELRCDPISGHTALYWYRQSLGQGLEFLIYFQGNSAPDKSGLPSDRFSAERTGGSVSTLTIQRTQQEDSAVYLCASSPEGASGYNEQFFGPGTRLTVL.

The chain employs TRBV28 and TRBJ2-5; 8 bases fit TRBD2. J gave up 10 bases and V 6 bases, and 13 bases lay outside the gene matches. Per germline, CDR1 MDHEN and CDR2 SYDVKM. This CDR3 is 14 amino acids long. The CDR3: CASRHSGASGSQYF. CDR3 coding DNA: TGTGCCAGCAGACACAGCGGGGCCAGCGGGAGCCAGTACTTC.

The chain recombines TRBV19 with TRBJ1-5; maybe TRBD1 (5 bases). The CDR3 length is 14 residues. The ends were cut back, 7 bases at V and 4 bases at J, with 14 bases in the middle. Germline CDR1 is LNHDA and CDR2 is SQIVND (reference sequence). CDR3: CASNSAGINQPQHF. The CDR3 coding sequence is TGTGCCAGTAATTCGGCAGGGATTAATCAGCCCCAGCATTTT.

This clonotype was observed many times. This sequence joins TRBV7-6 and TRBJ2-7, with 16 bases matching TRBD2. The CDR3 covers 18 residues. Trimming cost V 5 bases and J 0 bases; bases outside gene matches: 7. Germline V gene sequence: CDR1 SGHVS, CDR2 FNYEAQ. In DNA, the CDR3 is TGTGCCAGCAGCCCCCAGGGACTAGCGGGGGGGCCCTCCTACGAGCAGTACTTC. Residues: CASSPQGLAGGPSYEQYF.

This clonotype came up many times. CDR3 loop: CASSLARGQNTDTQYF. In DNA, the CDR3 is TGTGCCAGCAGCTTAGCCAGGGGGCAGAACACAGATACGCAGTATTTT. J is TRBJ2-3 and V is TRBV7-8; 8 bases align to TRBD1. The germline CDR1 and CDR2 sequences are SGHVS and FQNEAQ. The CDR3 covers 16 residues. J gave up 2 bases and V 0 bases, and 4 bases lay outside the gene matches.

The sample holds a few counts of this clonotype. The CDR3 DNA is TGCAGTGCTAGAGAAGAACCCTATCGGGCCGTCGATGAGCAGTTCTTC. Protein product: CSAREEPYRAVDEQFF. The V call is TRBV20-1, the J call TRBJ2-1, with D unresolved. The CDR3 length is 16 residues. The V gene lost 0 bases and the J gene lost 8 bases, with 20 bases spanning the gap. From germline, CDR1 is DFQATT and CDR2 SNEGSKA (reference sequence).